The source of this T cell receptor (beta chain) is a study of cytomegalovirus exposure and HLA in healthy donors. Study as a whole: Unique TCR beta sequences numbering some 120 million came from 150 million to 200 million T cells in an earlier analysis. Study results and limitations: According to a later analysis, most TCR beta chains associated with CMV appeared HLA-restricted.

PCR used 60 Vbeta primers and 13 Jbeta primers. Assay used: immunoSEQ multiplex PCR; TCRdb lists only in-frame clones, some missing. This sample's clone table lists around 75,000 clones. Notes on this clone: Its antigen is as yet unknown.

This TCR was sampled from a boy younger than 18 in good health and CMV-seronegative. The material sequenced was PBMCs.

CDR3 DNA: TGTGCCTGGTCCACCAAGCCGGCAGGGGGCAATTGGGCAATACCCTATGGCTACACCTTC. Its protein product is CAWSTKPAGGNWAIPYGYTF. The V call is TRBV30, the J call TRBJ1-2, with 8 bases fitting TRBD1. The CDR3 runs 20 residues. Germline CDR1 reads GTSNPN; CDR2 reads SVGIG (reference sequence). Losses at the gene ends were 5 bases for V and 4 bases for J; bases not matched to a gene: 27.